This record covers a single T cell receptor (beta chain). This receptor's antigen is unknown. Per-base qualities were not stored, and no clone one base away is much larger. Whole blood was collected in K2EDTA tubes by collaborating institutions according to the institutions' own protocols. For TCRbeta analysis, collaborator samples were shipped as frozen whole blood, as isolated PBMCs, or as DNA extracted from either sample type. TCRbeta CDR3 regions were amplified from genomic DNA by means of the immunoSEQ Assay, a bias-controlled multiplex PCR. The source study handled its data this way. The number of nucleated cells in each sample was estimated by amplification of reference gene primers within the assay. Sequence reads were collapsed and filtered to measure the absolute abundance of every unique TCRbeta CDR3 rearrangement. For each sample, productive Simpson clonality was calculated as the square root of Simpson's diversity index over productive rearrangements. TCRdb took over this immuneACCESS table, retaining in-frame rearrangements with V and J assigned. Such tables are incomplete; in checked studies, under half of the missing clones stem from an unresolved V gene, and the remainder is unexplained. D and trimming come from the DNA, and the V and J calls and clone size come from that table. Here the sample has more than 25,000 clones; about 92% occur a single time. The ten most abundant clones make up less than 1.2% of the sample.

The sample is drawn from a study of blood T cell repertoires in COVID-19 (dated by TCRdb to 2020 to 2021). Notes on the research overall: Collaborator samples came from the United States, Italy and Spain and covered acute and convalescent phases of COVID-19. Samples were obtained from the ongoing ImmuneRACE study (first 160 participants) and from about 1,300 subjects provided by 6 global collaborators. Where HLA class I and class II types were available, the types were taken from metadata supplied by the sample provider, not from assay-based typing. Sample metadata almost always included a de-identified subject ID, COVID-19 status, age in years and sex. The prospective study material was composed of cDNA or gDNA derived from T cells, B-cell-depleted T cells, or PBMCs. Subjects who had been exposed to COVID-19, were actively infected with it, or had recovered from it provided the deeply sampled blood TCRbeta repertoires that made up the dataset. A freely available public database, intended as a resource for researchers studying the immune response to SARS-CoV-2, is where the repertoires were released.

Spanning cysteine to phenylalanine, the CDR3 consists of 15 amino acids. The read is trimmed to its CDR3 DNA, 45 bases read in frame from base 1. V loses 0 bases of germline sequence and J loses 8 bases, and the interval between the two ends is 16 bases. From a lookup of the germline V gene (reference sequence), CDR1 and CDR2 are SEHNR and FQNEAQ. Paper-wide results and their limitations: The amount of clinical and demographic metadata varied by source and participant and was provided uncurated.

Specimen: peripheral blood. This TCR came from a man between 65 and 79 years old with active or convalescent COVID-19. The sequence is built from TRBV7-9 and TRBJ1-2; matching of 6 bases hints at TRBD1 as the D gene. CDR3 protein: CASSLARGQLWGYTF. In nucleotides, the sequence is TGTGCCAGCAGCTTAGCGCGGGGGCAGTTGTGGGGCTACACCTTC.